The 23 T cell receptor beta chains listed next were all sequenced from one sample in a study of T cell changes during pregnancy in multiple sclerosis. Only in-frame clones appear in the TCRdb table, and some are missing; sequencing was by immunoSEQ multiplex PCR. The sample has 100,000 to 130,000 clones, 80% to 95% seen once. The source material was peripheral blood, sampled in the third trimester of pregnancy. These receptors were taken from a female donor in good health, enrolled as a control in a pregnancy study.

The CDR3, as DNA: TGTGCCAGCAGTTTATACCGGGACAGGGGGTACGAGCAGTACTTC. Amino acid sequence: CASSLYRDRGYEQYF. The genes are TRBV27 and TRBJ2-7; 11 nucleotides match TRBD1. Germline CDR1 MNHEY, CDR2 SMNVEV (reference sequence). V was clipped by 1 base and J by 4 bases; unmatched bases: 3. The CDR3 runs 15 residues.

The rearrangement links TRBV5-4 to TRBJ1-2, with D unresolved. CDR3 length equals 15 residues. V lost 0 bases and J lost 8, with 17 bases in between. From germline, CDR1 is SGHNT and CDR2 YYREEE (reference sequence). The CDR3 is CASSLAGKRIGGYTF. DNA for the CDR3: TGTGCCAGCAGCTTGGCCGGCAAGAGGATAGGAGGCTACACCTTC.

This rearrangement joins TRBV2 to TRBJ1-2; 7 bases agree with TRBD1. J lost 8 bases, V lost 2 bases, and 11 bases had no gene match. Per germline, CDR1 SNHLY and CDR2 FYNNEI. The CDR3 runs 15 residues. CDR3: CASSEIQQGFEGYTF. In DNA, the CDR3 is TGTGCCAGCAGTGAAATTCAACAGGGGTTTGAGGGCTACACCTTC.

Only one count was recorded for this clone. The chain carries TRBV30 and TRBJ1-5; no firm D call. CDR1 is GTSNPN, CDR2 SVGIG, per germline (reference sequence). The V end was cut by 0 bases, the J end by 6 bases, with 12 bases between. CDR3 length: 14 amino acids. As DNA, the CDR3 is TGTGCCTGGAGTGTGGGTGGAGCCGGTCAGCCCCAGCATTTT. It encodes CAWSVGGAGQPQHF.

The chain links TRBV5-6 to TRBJ1-2, with D possibly TRBD1 on 5 matching bases. The CDR3 contains 13 residues. The germline CDR1 and CDR2 sequences are SGHDT and YYEEEE. The V end was cut by 0 bases, the J end by 6 bases, with 9 bases between. CDR3 sequence reads: CASSLAAGNGYTF. The CDR3 coding sequence is TGTGCCAGCAGCTTGGCCGCAGGGAATGGCTACACCTTC.

V and J are TRBV7-2 and TRBJ1-1; perhaps TRBD1 as D (6 bases). Germline CDR1 SGHTA, CDR2 FQGNSA. The CDR3 has 14 residues. The germline V and J ends were trimmed by 2 bases and 7 bases, with 14 bases remaining between them. CDR3 residues: CASSLWVGGSEAFF. For the CDR3, the DNA is TGTGCCAGCAGCTTATGGGTTGGGGGCAGTGAAGCTTTCTTT.

The chain employs TRBV4-3 and TRBJ2-1; 11 positions agree with TRBD1. The junction had 1 base not matched to a gene; V was cut back by 0 bases and J by 3 bases. Germline V CDR1 and CDR2: LGHNA, YSLEER. This CDR3 has 16 residues. CDR3 DNA: TGCGCCAGCAGCCAAGAGGGGACAGGGGGCTACAATGAGCAGTTCTTC. Amino acid sequence: CASSQEGTGGYNEQFF.

The chain recombines TRBV11-2 with TRBJ1-5; D ambiguous. The CDR3 runs 14 residues. Germline-derived CDR1 and CDR2 are SGHAT and FQNNGV. Trimming pared 2 bases from V and 5 bases from J, leaving 10 bases between. In DNA form, the CDR3 reads TGTGCCAGCAGCTTAACTCCAGGTTATCAGCCCCAGCATTTT. This gives the protein CASSLTPGYQPQHF.

V is TRBV14 and J is TRBJ1-6; D call uncertain. Trimming pared 1 base from V and 8 bases from J, leaving 6 bases between. Germline assignment: CDR1 SGHDN and CDR2 FVKESK. This CDR3 has 13 residues. CDR3 loop: CASSQASDSPLHF. In nucleotides, the CDR3 is TGTGCCAGCAGCCAAGCTTCGGATTCACCCCTCCACTTT.

The chain combines TRBV20-1 with TRBJ1-1; D perhaps matches TRBD1 (5 bases). V shed 5 bases and J shed 6 bases, with 10 bases lying between them. This CDR3 spans 11 amino acids. Germline assignment: CDR1 DFQATT and CDR2 SNEGSKA (reference sequence). CDR3 region: CSAASTAEAFF. DNA for the CDR3: TGCAGTGCTGCCTCGACAGCTGAAGCTTTCTTT.

The chain is built from TRBV6-5 and TRBJ2-5, with 9 bases that match TRBD1. V trimming: 5 bases; J trimming: 5 bases; junction bases outside the gene matches: 9. The CDR3 sequence is 15 residues long. Germline V CDR1 and CDR2: MNHEY, SVGAGI. The CDR3 DNA is TGTGCCAGCAGTAAGGACAGGGGCCATGGGGAGACCCAGTACTTC. This gives the protein CASSKDRGHGETQYF.

This clone was observed a single time. This chain joins TRBV27 and TRBJ2-2; the D gene is possibly TRBD1 (6 bases). Looked up from germline, CDR1 is MNHEY and CDR2 is SMNVEV (reference sequence). The CDR3 is made up of 14 amino acids. V shed 3 bases and J shed 6 bases, with 11 bases lying between them. CDR3 nucleotides: TGTGCCAGCAGTTTTAGGGGGTTAGCCGGGGAGCTGTTTTTT. Amino acids: CASSFRGLAGELFF.

This clone appeared once. The V and J genes are TRBV18 and TRBJ2-2; D gene unclear. The ends were cut back, 0 bases at V and 6 bases at J, with 8 bases in the middle. Germline CDR1 is KGHSH and CDR2 is LQKENI. This CDR3 is 14 amino acids long. The CDR3 DNA is TGTGCCAGCTCACCACCGACTTTGGCCGGGGAGCTGTTTTTT. This encodes CASSPPTLAGELFF.

This rearrangement joins TRBV27 to TRBJ1-5; D may be TRBD1 (5 bases). This CDR3 is 15 amino acids long. Germline V gene sequence: CDR1 MNHEY, CDR2 SMNVEV (reference sequence). V lost 2 bases, J lost 3 bases, and 11 bases lay in between. The CDR3 nucleotides read TGTGCCAGCAGTTTACTCCAGGGAAACAATCAGCCCCAGCATTTT. Translated, it gives CASSLLQGNNQPQHF.

A note on this clone: At one of its ends the junction is not consistent with the germline gene, which may arise from a read error. The chain recombines TRBV7-9 with TRBJ1-2, with a possible D match to TRBD1 (5 bases). Germline assignment: CDR1 SEHNR and CDR2 FQNEAQ (reference sequence). CDR3 length: 17 amino acids. CDR3 amino acids: CASSLDLARVYHYGYTF. The CDR3 bases are TGTGCCAGCAGTTTAGACCTGGCCAGGGTATATCACTATGGCTACACCTTC.

This clone occurred a few times. The chain links TRBV7-2 to TRBJ1-6; 7 nucleotides match TRBD1. The CDR3 length is 14 residues. Germline values: CDR1 SGHTA, CDR2 FQGNSA. Unmatched junction bases numbered 5, after V lost 4 bases and J lost 8 bases. CDR3 region: CASSWTGVDSPLHF. The CDR3 DNA is TGTGCCAGCAGCTGGACAGGAGTAGATTCACCCCTCCACTTT.

This sequence joins TRBV2 and TRBJ1-3, with TRBD1 matching 10 bases. CDR3 length: 18 residues. V shed 2 bases and J 0 bases; nucleotides not matched to a gene: 7. Germline loops: CDR1 SNHLY, CDR2 FYNNEI. The CDR3 nucleotides are TGTGCCAGCAGTGAATTGGGGACAGGGGTGAGCTCTGGAAACACCATATATTTT. Amino acids: CASSELGTGVSSGNTIYF.

The J gene is TRBJ2-3, the V gene TRBV19, with TRBD1 as a possible D gene (5 bases). V was shortened by 5 bases and J by 0 bases, with 12 bases between the two germline ends. CDR1 and CDR2 (germline): LNHDA, SQIVND (reference sequence). The CDR3 runs 15 residues. The CDR3: CASSPMDISTDTQYF. The CDR3 coding sequence is TGTGCCAGTAGTCCTATGGACATAAGCACAGATACGCAGTATTTT.

The rearrangement links TRBV10-1 to TRBJ1-5; D may be TRBD1 (6 bases). Trimming cost V 0 bases and J 4 bases, with 25 bases left between them. The germline V gene has CDR1 WNHNN and CDR2 SYGVQD (reference sequence). The length of the CDR3 is 20 residues. The CDR3: CASSESQGHGGRYLNQPQHF. The CDR3 coding sequence is TGCGCCAGCAGTGAGTCTCAGGGACACGGCGGCCGATACCTTAATCAGCCCCAGCATTTT.

The CDR3 reads CASSAGFNTEAFF. The CDR3, as DNA: TGTGCCAGCAGCGCAGGCTTCAACACTGAAGCTTTCTTT. This chain links TRBV9 with TRBJ1-1; D is uncertain. Germline CDR1 and CDR2: SGDLS and YYNGEE. V dropped 3 bases and J dropped 2 bases, with 8 bases sitting between them. This CDR3 has 13 residues.

V and J are TRBV19 and TRBJ1-1, with D hard to call. Germline CDR1 reads LNHDA; CDR2 reads SQIVND (reference sequence). Trimming shortened V by 5 bases and J by 1 base, and 20 bases separated the two germline ends. The CDR3 covers 17 residues. CDR3 region: CASSDDPRGIGNTEAFF. CDR3 coding DNA: TGTGCCAGTAGTGACGACCCGAGAGGGATTGGGAACACTGAAGCTTTCTTT.

As regards this clone: One junction end does not reproduce the germline sequence, and a read error may be involved. The chain joins TRBV5-1 to TRBJ2-1; 10 bases map to TRBD2. Germline loops: CDR1 SGHRS, CDR2 YFSETQ. The length of the CDR3 is 15 residues. The CDR3, as DNA: TGCACCAGCAGCTTGGTAGCGGGGGGTCACAATGAGCAGTTCTTC. Translating it yields CTSSLVAGGHNEQFF.

This CDR3 reads CASSPQRTGPLGGYTF. CDR3 nucleotides: TGTGCCAGCAGCCCCCAGCGGACAGGGCCCCTCGGAGGCTACACCTTC. The chain has TRBV9 and TRBJ1-2; 8 nucleotides match TRBD1. Germline trimming cut 4 bases from V and 8 bases from J; bases unmatched to any gene: 16. The CDR3 extends over 16 amino acids. Looked up from germline, CDR1 is SGDLS and CDR2 is YYNGEE.